These T cell receptor beta chains were read from a single sample in a study of beta chain features in type 1 diabetes. Assay: immunoSEQ multiplex PCR; the TCRdb copy retains only in-frame clones and omits some. The repertoire holds about 660,000 clones, with over 11% as singletons. The specimen was naive CD4+ T cells from blood. The receptors here all came from a man aged 18 to 29 with type 1 diabetes. Both conserved end residues are part of each CDR3. Only some rows state a clone size, as once, few, many or a class for expanded clones.

>TRBJ1-5|TRBV7-9|-
CASSLEISAGMSNQPQHF
>TRBJ2-3|TRBV4-2|-
CASSQGTSRITDTQYF
>TRBJ2-7|TRBV27|few
CASSHSGGEQYF
>TRBJ1-4|TRBV9|few
CASSVGLGQGENEKLFF
>TRBJ1-2|TRBV30|-
CAWRDRGLVYGYTF
>TRBJ1-2|TRBV7-2|-
CASSAGQGYYGYTF
>TRBJ1-5|TRBV30|few
CAWSQGGRQPQHF
>TRBJ2-3|TRBV5-1|-
CASSLSVGTDTQYF
>TRBJ1-2|TRBV29-1|-
CSTRDLYGHTF
>TRBJ1-1|TRBV18|few
CASFMTENTEAFF
>TRBJ2-5|TRBV7-6|-
CASSLASGRETQYF
>TRBJ1-4|TRBV7-2|few
CASSTGTMRDEKLFF
>TRBJ1-2|TRBV5-7|-
CASSLLAPSRDSEYGYTF
>TRBJ2-7|TRBV15|-
CATSRDPTGGGYEQYF
>TRBJ2-3|TRBV30|-
CAWKTSGVAQYF
>TRBJ2-7|TRBV4-2|few
CASSQDQGIYEQYF
>TRBJ2-7|TRBV7-6|few
CASKEAGASYEQYF
>TRBJ1-5|TRBV4-1|few
CASSQVPREKGNQPQHF
>TRBJ2-3|TRBV7-2|-
CASSLKLRGQIPQYF
>TRBJ1-5|TRBV4-2|-
CASSQDPVSNQPQHF
>TRBJ1-5|TRBV19|few
CATLGYSNQPQHF
>TRBJ2-3|TRBV5-1|-
CASSERTSGDTQYF
>TRBJ2-5|TRBV10-3|-
CAISERTELGETQYF
>TRBJ1-5|TRBV7-6|-
CASSLTGQRDQPQHF
>TRBJ2-2|TRBV6-5|-
CASRRTGATGELFF
>TRBJ1-5|TRBV2|-
CASSSGQGNQPQHF
>TRBJ1-2|TRBV15|once
CATSRPRTGGAYGYTF
>TRBJ2-7|TRBV30|-
CAWRQGRISYEQYF
>TRBJ2-1|TRBV19|few
CAITGTPRTHNEQFF
>TRBJ2-5|TRBV2|few
CASSEAISTLQETQYF
>TRBJ1-1|TRBV9|-
CASSADPGRKNTEAFF
>TRBJ1-5|TRBV6-5|few
CASSRYRGRDQPQHF
>TRBJ1-2|TRBV2|-
CASSLDLRTGDGYTF
>TRBJ1-3|TRBV9|-
CASSVESRPNTIYF
>TRBJ1-2|TRBV5-1|-
CASSREALGYGYTF
>TRBJ2-7|TRBV30|-
CAWSGPATYEQYF
>TRBJ1-5|TRBV5-1|-
CASSLEGAGPQHF
>TRBJ2-3|TRBV2|few
CASRRTGGADTQYF
>TRBJ1-2|TRBV29-1|few
CSGWGVYDYGYTF
>TRBJ1-6|TRBV9|few
CASSVTGSSPLHF